This record covers a single TCR beta chain. Germline V gene lookup returns CDR1 MGHDK and CDR2 SYGVNS. V lost 4 bases, J lost 7 bases, and 11 bases lay in between. There are 14 residues in the CDR3. This sample is part of a study of blood T cell repertoires in COVID-19. In the study overall: PBMCs, B-cell-depleted T cells, or T cells provided the cDNA or gDNA that made up the material.

Authors' analysis steps: Researchers report that nucleated cell counts were estimated from reference gene primer amplification. The method was immunoSEQ multiplex PCR; TCRdb's version includes in-frame clones alone and lacks a portion of them. D and trimming were read from the DNA, whereas the V and J calls and clone size are those reported in that table. The sample lists 65,000 to 90,000 clones; 75% to 85% were seen once. This receptor was identified in a woman aged 60-75 years with acute or convalescent COVID-19. The material sequenced was peripheral blood. This chain links TRBV25-1 with TRBJ1-6; maybe TRBD1 (6 bases). The chain's CDR3 is CASSAQGWNSPLHF. For the CDR3, the DNA is TGTGCCAGCAGTGCACAGGGTTGGAATTCACCCCTCCACTTT.